Listed here are 11 T cell receptor beta chains from one sample, sequenced in a study of shared clonotypes between healthy human individuals. Produced via immunoSEQ multiplex PCR; TCRdb's table is partial and in-frame only. The sample yields about 1.5 million clones, over 95% seen once. The sequenced sample was naive CD4+ T cells sorted from blood. Specified subset: CD45RA+ positively selected. These receptor sequences come from a man younger than 45 in good health.

The gene calls are TRBV27 and TRBJ2-5; 13 bases agree with TRBD2. The CDR3 is 15 amino acids. Germline-derived CDR1 and CDR2 are MNHEY and SMNVEV (reference sequence). V dropped 5 bases and J dropped 4; count of bases not matched to a gene: 4. CDR3 region: CASSELAGGVETQYF. In DNA, the CDR3 is TGTGCCAGCAGTGAACTAGCGGGAGGGGTAGAGACCCAGTACTTC.

This clone was counted a single time. CDR3 loop: CASSLDTSVETQYF. CDR3 sequence (DNA): TGTGCCAGCTCGCTCGACACTAGCGTCGAGACCCAGTACTTC. This chain connects TRBV18 to TRBJ2-5, with 7 nucleotides matching TRBD2. The V segment lost 6 bases and the J segment 5 bases; nucleotides outside the gene matches: 9. The CDR3 contains 14 residues. Germline CDR1 reads KGHSH; CDR2 reads LQKENI.

About this clone: The same CDR3 can be traced to other DNA sequences in this sample. The chain links TRBV5-4 to TRBJ2-1; D unclear. The V and J ends lost 3 bases and 7 bases respectively, with 14 bases between them. The length of the CDR3 is 14 residues. Germline CDR1 and CDR2: SGHNT and YYREEE (reference sequence). DNA for the CDR3: TGTGCCAGCAGCTCCCCCGCCTTCGGAAATGAGCAGTTCTTC. Translating it yields CASSSPAFGNEQFF.

V gene TRBV7-8 combines with J gene TRBJ2-3, with 8 bases identical to TRBD2. With 1 base clipped from V and 5 bases from J, the junction kept 11 bases outside the gene matches. Germline CDR1 is SGHVS and CDR2 is FQNEAQ. CDR3 length: 17 residues. The CDR3 region is CASSLGFSGGPKDTQYF. The CDR3 region has the DNA TGTGCCAGCAGCTTAGGTTTCTCGGGAGGGCCTAAAGATACGCAGTATTTT.

The chain joins TRBV5-1 to TRBJ2-7, with 7 bases identical to TRBD2. CDR3 size: 15 residues. With V trimmed by 2 bases and J by 6 bases, 11 bases remained unmatched. CDR1 is SGHRS, CDR2 YFSETQ, per germline. CDR3 bases: TGCGCCAGCAGCTTAGCTAGCGGAAGCTATAGCGAGCAGTACTTC. Translated, it gives CASSLASGSYSEQYF.

V and J are TRBV2 and TRBJ2-5; D is uncertain. Trimming took off 1 base at V and 7 bases at J, with 10 bases between the two ends. This CDR3 is 13 amino acids long. CDR1 and CDR2 (germline): SNHLY, FYNNEI. The chain's CDR3 is CASSEERPGTQYF. CDR3 nucleotide sequence: TGTGCCAGCAGTGAAGAGAGGCCAGGGACCCAGTACTTC.

V is TRBV30 and J is TRBJ2-2; 13 bases line up with TRBD2. From germline, CDR1 is GTSNPN and CDR2 SVGIG (reference sequence). The CDR3 consists of 19 residues. V was clipped by 3 bases and J by 2 bases; unmatched bases: 12. CDR3 residues: CAWRGRRTSGRHNTGELFF. In DNA form, the CDR3 reads TGTGCCTGGAGGGGTAGGCGGACTAGCGGGAGACACAACACCGGGGAGCTGTTTTTT. Full variable domain (outside the CDR3, taken from reference TRBV30 and TRBJ2-2): SQTIHQWPATLVQPVGSPLSLECTVEGTSNPNLYWYRQAAGRGLQLLFYSVGIGQISSEVPQNLSASRPQDRQFILSSKKLLLSDSGFYLCAWRGRRTSGRHNTGELFFGEGSRLTVL.

V is TRBV9 and J is TRBJ2-2, with TRBD2 as a possible D gene (6 bases). Trimming cost V 3 bases and J 2 bases, with 14 bases left between them. The CDR3 spans 16 residues. Germline CDR1 is SGDLS and CDR2 is YYNGEE. CDR3 amino acids: CASSGGSGTNTGELFF. The DNA for the CDR3 is TGTGCCAGCAGCGGAGGTTCTGGGACTAACACCGGGGAGCTGTTTTTT.

The sample holds a few counts of this clone. The chain recombines TRBV7-9 with TRBJ2-7, with 7 bases fitting TRBD2. The junction had 4 bases not matched to a gene; V was cut back by 6 bases and J by 5 bases. The CDR3 totals 12 residues. Germline V CDR1 and CDR2: SEHNR, FQNEAQ (reference sequence). CDR3 in DNA: TGTGCCAGCAGTCCCCGGGGGGACGAGCAGTACTTC. It encodes CASSPRGDEQYF. Using reference TRBV7-9 and TRBJ2-7 for the parts outside the CDR3, the full variable domain is DTGVSQNPRHKITKRGQNVTFRCDPISEHNRLYWYRQTLGQGPEFLTYFQNEAQLEKSRLLSDRFSAERPKGSFSTLEIQRTEQGDSAMYLCASSPRGDEQYFGPGTRLTVT.

The chain recombines TRBV29-1 with TRBJ1-2, with D possibly matching TRBD1 (5 bases). V dropped 2 bases and J dropped 2 bases, with 15 bases sitting between them. Per the germline V gene, CDR1 is SQVTM and CDR2 is ANQGSEA. The CDR3 has 15 residues. The CDR3: CSVESGQGRNYGYTF. CDR3 nucleotide sequence: TGCAGCGTTGAAAGTGGCCAGGGAAGAAACTATGGCTACACCTTC.

The CDR3 nucleotides are TGTGCCAGCAGCCCATCGGGACAGGGAAGCAATCAGCCCCAGCATTTT. This encodes CASSPSGQGSNQPQHF. V and J are TRBV7-9 and TRBJ1-5, with 9 nucleotides matching TRBD1. J was trimmed by 1 base and V by 5 bases; bases with no gene match: 6. Germline V gene data show CDR1 as SEHNR and CDR2 as FQNEAQ (reference sequence). The CDR3 is 16 residues long.